The next 4 T cell receptor beta chains were all read from a single sample in a study of CD8 T cells in Susac syndrome. An amount of RNA that ranged from roughly 0.45 to 1 ug was reverse transcribed with random hexamers. TCRdb processed the immunoSEQ multiplex PCR reads anew with MiXCR; each CDR3 protein has one entry. The table lists some 120,000 distinct CDR3 sequences, 85% to 95% of them singletons. Sequenced sample: CD4+ T cells from PBMCs. These TCRs come from a human donor in good health.

The rearrangement joins TRBV3-1 to TRBJ2-7; 9 bases are a match to TRBD1. Unmatched junction bases numbered 8, after V lost 4 bases and J lost 7 bases. This CDR3 has 14 amino acids. Germline V CDR1 and CDR2: LGHDT, YNNKEL (reference sequence). Written as DNA, the CDR3 is TGTGCCAGCAGCCGTCCCGGGACAGGGTATGAGCAGTACTTC. Its translation is CASSRPGTGYEQYF.

The CDR3 loop reads CASSSPGTEANYGYTF. DNA for the CDR3: TGTGCCAGCAGTTCCCCCGGGACAGAAGCTAACTATGGCTACACCTTC. This chain uses TRBV27 with TRBJ1-2, with 7 positions matching TRBD1. Germline V gene data show CDR1 as MNHEY and CDR2 as SMNVEV (reference sequence). J gave up 0 bases and V 4 bases, and 8 bases lay outside the gene matches. There are 16 residues in the CDR3.

The rearrangement uses TRBV6-5 and TRBJ1-2, with TRBD1 matching 9 bases. CDR1 and CDR2 (germline): MNHEY, SVGAGI. J was trimmed by 7 bases and V by 6 bases; bases with no gene match: 6. The CDR3 loop spans 13 amino acids. The CDR3 is CASSSGTGSGYTF. DNA for the CDR3: TGTGCCAGCAGCTCCGGGACAGGGTCTGGCTACACCTTC.

The CDR3 DNA sequence: TGTGCCAGCAGTGAATGGCACAGTGTGGCTCAGCCCCAGCATTTT. Protein: CASSEWHSVAQPQHF. The chain joins TRBV2 to TRBJ1-5; D is unresolved. V was shortened by 2 bases and J by 6 bases, with 14 bases between the two germline ends. The germline V gene encodes CDR1 SNHLY and CDR2 FYNNEI. The CDR3 contains 15 residues.